This T cell receptor (beta chain) was identified in a study of blood T cell repertoires in COVID-19. As for the study in general: Sites across the United States, Italy and Spain contributed samples from acute and convalescent COVID-19.

The authors' processing: The assay estimated nucleated cells by amplifying reference gene primers. Assay: immunoSEQ multiplex PCR; the TCRdb copy retains only in-frame clones and omits some. That table supplies the V and J calls and clone size; D and trimming were determined from the DNA. The sample includes approximately 85,000 clones, 87% of them seen just once. Trimming removed 1 base at V and 1 base at J, with 8 bases between. Germline V CDR1 and CDR2: SEHNR, FQNEAQ (reference sequence). The CDR3 length is 15 residues. V usage is TRBV7-9 and J usage is TRBJ2-1, with D possibly being TRBD1 (6 bases). The source of this sequence is a woman in her fifties or sixties with active or convalescent COVID-19. The sample consisted of peripheral blood. The CDR3 DNA sequence: TGTGCCAGCAGCTTAGGACAGGAGTCCTACAATGAGCAGTTCTTC. Its protein product is CASSLGQESYNEQFF. Variable domain in full (rest from reference TRBV7-9 and TRBJ2-1): DTGVSQNPRHKITKRGQNVTFRCDPISEHNRLYWYRQTLGQGPEFLTYFQNEAQLEKSRLLSDRFSAERPKGSFSTLEIQRTEQGDSAMYLCASSLGQESYNEQFFGPGTRLTVL.